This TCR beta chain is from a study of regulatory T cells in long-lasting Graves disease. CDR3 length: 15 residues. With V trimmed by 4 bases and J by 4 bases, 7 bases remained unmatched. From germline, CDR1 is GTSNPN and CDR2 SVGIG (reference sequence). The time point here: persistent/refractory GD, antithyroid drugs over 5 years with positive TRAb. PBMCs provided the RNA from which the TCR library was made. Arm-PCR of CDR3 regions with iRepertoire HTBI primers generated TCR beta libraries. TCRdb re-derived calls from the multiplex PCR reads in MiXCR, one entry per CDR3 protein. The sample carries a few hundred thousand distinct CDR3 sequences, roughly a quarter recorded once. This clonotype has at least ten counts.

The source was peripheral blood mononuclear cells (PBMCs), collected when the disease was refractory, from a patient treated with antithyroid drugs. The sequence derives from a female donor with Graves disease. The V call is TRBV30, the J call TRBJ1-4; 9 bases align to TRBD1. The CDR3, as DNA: TGTGCCTGGACAACAGGGGGCTACGTTAATGAAAAACTGTTTTTT. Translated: CAWTTGGYVNEKLFF.